What follows is one T cell receptor (beta chain) and its context. Its antigen is as yet unknown. Through 5' RACE with UMI labels, the TRB cDNA libraries were prepared. TCRdb reprocessed the 5' RACE reads and reports one entry per CDR3 protein, with no DNA. The data include more than 80,000 distinct CDR3 sequences; the top ten clones carry 0.3% to 0.45%. Those CD8+ T cells considered naive were CD45RO-CCR7+CD27+CD95-. The source of the sample is a study of CXCR3-negative and CXCR3-positive naive CD8 T cells. Broader study findings: Diversity proved comparably high across both naive subsets and much lower in memory CD8+ cells. For the naive subsets, surface CD5 was similar, and TCR strength was inferred from TRB CDR3 properties. The TRB CDR3s that CXCR3-positive naive cells carried were more hydrophobic than those of CXCR3-negative naive cells. Naive cells that were CXCR3-negative or CXCR3-positive used TRBV-TRBJ genes alike, while memory cells diverged.

CDR1 is MGHRA, CDR2 YSYEKL, per germline. This CDR3 has 15 residues. The clonotype comes from a human donor in good health. Some clones in this sample may be carry-over from other donors' samples. Input material: naive CXCR3+ CD8+ T cells from blood. Subset reported: CD45RO-CCR7+CD27+CD95- naive CD8+ T cells expressing CXCR3 (TNR3+). The chain uses TRBV4-1 and TRBJ2-7; TCRdb calls TRBD2, which cannot be checked without DNA. This chain's CDR3 is CASSQDGIATYEQYF.